Below, 21 T cell receptor beta chains from the same sample are listed, as sequenced in a study of T-cell reconstitution after alpha-beta-depleted transplantation in children. Unique molecular identifiers were incorporated into the prepared TCRbeta library. Using its own MiXCR run on the PCR reads, TCRdb lists one record per CDR3 protein. Of a few hundred thousand distinct CDR3 sequences in the sample, approximately 30% were seen once. Sample: PBMCs, taken before TCRalphabeta/CD19-depleted stem cell transplant. These receptors were taken from a boy less than two years old with Wiskott-Aldrich syndrome, due to receive a stem cell transplant.

V and J are TRBV12-3 or TRBV12-4 and TRBJ1-1; D not resolved. The CDR3 is 14 amino acids. Trimming removed 1 base from V and 5 bases from J, with 11 bases in between. The CDR3 region is CASSLVLGGTEAFF. In DNA, the CDR3 is TGTGCCAGCAGTTTAGTCCTGGGAGGAACTGAAGCTTTCTTT.

On this clonotype itself: The junction does not match germline at one end; this may be a read error. The rearrangement joins TRBV20-1 to TRBJ1-4; D is perhaps TRBD1 (5 bases). The CDR3 length is 15 residues. Germline CDR1 reads DFQATT; CDR2 reads SNEGSKA (reference sequence). CDR3 bases: TGCAGTACTAGAGAGCTGGAACAGGCTAATGAAAAACTGTTTTTT. It codes for CSTRELEQANEKLFF.

This clonotype has more than one count but fewer than ten. The rearrangement joins TRBV5-1 to TRBJ1-5; D not resolved. V lost 1 base, J lost 5 bases, and 10 bases lay in between. The CDR3 is 14 residues long. The germline V gene encodes CDR1 SGHRS and CDR2 YFSETQ. CDR3 sequence reads: CASSLYGRDQPQHF. For the CDR3, the DNA is TGCGCCAGCAGCTTGTACGGCCGGGATCAGCCCCAGCATTTT.

The sample holds many counts of this clonotype. The CDR3 spells CASSLGTGFEQYF. CDR3 sequence (DNA): TGTGCCAGCAGCTTGGGGACAGGGTTCGAGCAGTACTTC. The chain employs TRBV7-8 and TRBJ2-7; 9 bases fit TRBD1. J gave up 6 bases and V 3 bases, and 3 bases lay outside the gene matches. Germline V CDR1 and CDR2: SGHVS, FQNEAQ. The CDR3 spans 13 residues.

This rearrangement joins TRBV10-3 to TRBJ2-1; no reliable D call. V lost 4 bases and J 7 bases, leaving 14 bases between the germline ends. CDR3 size: 14 residues. CDR1 and CDR2 from the germline V gene are ENHRY and SYGVKD. CDR3 protein: CAISARLVRNEQFF. CDR3 nucleotide sequence: TGTGCCATCAGTGCACGACTCGTCCGGAATGAGCAGTTCTTC.

This clonotype was found a few times. V and J are TRBV5-5 and TRBJ2-1; 10 nucleotides agree with TRBD2. Trimming removed 7 bases from V and 5 bases from J; junction bases left unmatched: 6. CDR1 is SGHKS and CDR2 is YYEKEE in the germline V gene (reference sequence). This CDR3 has 14 amino acids. The chain's CDR3 is CASGGLAANNEQFF. The CDR3 DNA reads as TGTGCCAGCGGCGGACTAGCGGCTAACAATGAGCAGTTCTTC.

The chain couples TRBV7-6 to TRBJ2-2; D is uncertain. The germline gives CDR1 SGHVS, CDR2 FNYEAQ. This CDR3 is 15 amino acids long. V was trimmed by 6 bases and J by 6 bases, leaving 17 bases between them. CDR3 coding DNA: TGTGCCAGCAGTTTAAAAGCTCTCGAACCCGGGGAGCTGTTTTTT. It encodes CASSLKALEPGELFF.

This chain joins TRBV10-2 and TRBJ2-6; a weak D match, TRBD2 (5 bases). The CDR3 has 18 residues. Germline lookup yields CDR1 WSHSY and CDR2 SAAADI. With 0 bases removed from V and 4 bases from J, the gap between germline ends came to 16 bases. The chain's CDR3 is CASSESGLAYWGANVLTF. The CDR3 nucleotides read TGCGCCAGCAGTGAGTCGGGTCTAGCCTACTGGGGGGCCAACGTCCTGACTTTC.

This clonotype came up a few times. The V call is TRBV11-1, the J call TRBJ2-2, with 10 bases matching TRBD2. This CDR3 has 18 residues. Germline V gene sequence: CDR1 SGHAT, CDR2 FQDESV (reference sequence). The V and J ends lost 2 bases and 3 bases, in that order; junction bases with no gene match: 9. This CDR3 is CASSLSRLAGVYTGELFF. In nucleotides, the CDR3 is TGTGCCAGCAGCTTAAGTCGGCTAGCGGGAGTGTACACCGGGGAGCTGTTTTTT.

This clonotype came up many times. V gene TRBV12-3 or TRBV12-4 combines with J gene TRBJ2-7, with D perhaps being TRBD1 or TRBD2 (5 bases each). The CDR3 totals 12 residues. V lost 6 bases and J 6 bases, leaving 12 bases between the germline ends. As DNA, the CDR3 is TGTGCCAGCAGCCGGACCGGGACCGAGCAGTACTTC. This sequence encodes CASSRTGTEQYF.

This clonotype was seen only a few times. The J gene is TRBJ2-7, the V gene TRBV9, with 8 nucleotides matching TRBD2. Trimming at V came to 1 base and at J to 2 bases, leaving 5 bases not matched to a gene. Germline V CDR1 and CDR2: SGDLS, YYNGEE. The length of the CDR3 is 15 residues. The DNA of the CDR3 is TGTGCCAGCAGCGTATCTAGCGGGTTTACCTACGAGCAGTACTTC. Translated: CASSVSSGFTYEQYF.

The rearrangement joins TRBV28 to TRBJ2-3, with 15 bases fitting TRBD2. The J segment lost 0 bases and the V segment lost 1 base, leaving 2 bases of the junction unmatched. This CDR3 has 18 amino acids. Per the germline V gene, CDR1 is MDHEN and CDR2 is SYDVKM. CDR3 loop: CASSLSGLAGGSTDTQYF. DNA for the CDR3: TGTGCCAGCAGTTTATCCGGACTAGCGGGAGGGAGCACAGATACGCAGTATTTT.

The V and J genes are TRBV12-3 or TRBV12-4 and TRBJ2-1, with D hard to call. The ends were cut back, 2 bases at V and 12 bases at J, with 11 bases in the middle. The CDR3 runs 12 residues. The CDR3, as DNA: TGTGCCAGCAGTTTATTGGGCCGAGGGCAGTTCTTC. Translating it yields CASSLLGRGQFF.

This clonotype has only a few counts. V and J are TRBV13 and TRBJ2-1, with 8 bases that match TRBD2. Germline CDR1 reads PRHDT; CDR2 reads FYEKMQ (reference sequence). The CDR3 is made up of 18 amino acids. With 4 bases clipped from V and 7 bases from J, the junction kept 18 bases outside the gene matches. The CDR3 DNA sequence: TGTGCCAGCAGCTCGAGCGACCCAAGCGGGAGTGGGGTAAATGAGCAGTTCTTC. The encoded protein is CASSSSDPSGSGVNEQFF.

This clonotype was seen a few times. J is TRBJ2-3 and V is TRBV29-1, with TRBD1 identical over 11 bases. The CDR3 length is 14 residues. Trimming took 6 bases from V and 4 from J; bases not matched to a gene: 6. Germline V gene lookup returns CDR1 SQVTM and CDR2 ANQGSEA. Written as DNA, the CDR3 is TGCAGCGTCTCCGGGACAGGGGGTTCAGATACGCAGTATTTT. Protein product: CSVSGTGGSDTQYF.

This chain links TRBV5-1 with TRBJ1-2; 8 bases line up with TRBD1. This CDR3 is 15 amino acids long. The germline CDR1 and CDR2 sequences are SGHRS and YFSETQ. J gave up 5 bases and V 4 bases, and 10 bases lay outside the gene matches. The CDR3 DNA reads TGCGCCAGCAGCGACGCGGGACAGGCAGGGTATGGCTACACCTTC. Its protein is CASSDAGQAGYGYTF.

V and J are TRBV9 and TRBJ2-1; 10 positions match TRBD2. J gave up 7 bases and V 2 bases, and 6 bases lay outside the gene matches. CDR1 is SGDLS, CDR2 YYNGEE, per germline. This CDR3 is 15 amino acids long. The CDR3: CASSVASGSINEQFF. CDR3 in DNA: TGTGCCAGCAGCGTTGCTAGCGGGAGTATAAATGAGCAGTTCTTC.

This sequence joins TRBV30 and TRBJ1-2, with unresolved D. Germline V gene lookup returns CDR1 GTSNPN and CDR2 SVGIG (reference sequence). The ends were cut back, 3 bases at V and 3 bases at J, with 17 bases in the middle. This CDR3 is 15 amino acids long. In DNA, the CDR3 is TGTGCCTGGAGCTACAGAGTGCAGGCGGACTATGGCTACACCTTC. Translating gives CAWSYRVQADYGYTF.

The chain has TRBV30 and TRBJ1-1; TRBD1 agrees at 9 bases. The CDR3 length is 13 residues. The J segment lost 4 bases and the V segment lost 0 bases, leaving 0 bases of the junction unmatched. Germline CDR1 is GTSNPN and CDR2 is SVGIG (reference sequence). CDR3 loop: CAWSVTGGTEAFF. The CDR3 nucleotides read TGTGCCTGGAGTGTGACAGGGGGCACTGAAGCTTTCTTT. The full variable domain, with the rest looked up from reference TRBV30 and TRBJ1-1, is SQTIHQWPATLVQPVGSPLSLECTVEGTSNPNLYWYRQAAGRGLQLLFYSVGIGQISSEVPQNLSASRPQDRQFILSSKKLLLSDSGFYLCAWSVTGGTEAFFGQGTRLTVV.

Only a few counts were recorded for this clonotype. The chain uses TRBV5-1 and TRBJ2-1, with TRBD2 matching 8 bases. The V gene's germline CDR1 is SGHRS and CDR2 YFSETQ. The CDR3 is made up of 19 amino acids. The V gene end was trimmed by 7 bases and the J gene end by 0 bases; junction bases not matched to a gene: 18. The CDR3 is CASGLTGTRDLSSYNEQFF. The CDR3 DNA follows: TGCGCCAGCGGGCTCACCGGGACTAGGGACCTGAGCTCCTACAATGAGCAGTTCTTC. The full variable domain, completed using reference TRBV5-1 and TRBJ2-1, is KAGVTQTPRYLIKTRGQQVTLSCSPISGHRSVSWYQQTPGQGLQFLFEYFSETQRNKGNFPGRFSGRQFSNSRSEMNVSTLELGDSALYLCASGLTGTRDLSSYNEQFFGPGTRLTVL.

This clonotype was detected only a few times. The gene calls are TRBV10-3 and TRBJ2-3, with D perhaps TRBD2 (6 bases). The CDR3 loop spans 12 amino acids. Germline V gene sequence: CDR1 ENHRY, CDR2 SYGVKD. DNA of the CDR3: TGTGCTTCTAGCGATATTAAAGATACGCAGTATTTT. It yields the protein CASSDIKDTQYF.